This T cell receptor beta chain was captured in a study of blood T cell repertoires in COVID-19. Across the study: T cells, B-cell-depleted T cells, or PBMCs provided the cDNA or gDNA that served as material.

Per the study methods: How many nucleated cells were present was estimated from reference gene primer amplification. TCRdb's copy holds only in-frame clones and misses some; the assay was immunoSEQ multiplex PCR. V and J calls and clone size are given by that table; D and trimming were obtained from the DNA. The sample lists approximately 250,000 clones; around 80% were seen once. Individuals drawn from around 24 US areas were about 18 to 100 years old. Participant-reported clinical history was the basis for cohort assignment. The CDR3 spans 16 residues. With 1 base removed from V and 10 bases from J, the gap between germline ends came to 20 bases. The germline gives CDR1 SGHVS, CDR2 FQNEAQ.

The V call is TRBV7-8, the J call TRBJ2-1, with a weak D call TRBD1 (5 bases). The clonotype was recovered from a man aged 30 to 39 with acute COVID-19. Sequencing was carried out using PBMCs or T cells enriched from blood (not recorded which). CDR3 loop: CASSLGSRVIAVEQFF. The DNA of the CDR3 is TGTGCCAGCAGCTTAGGTAGCAGGGTCATAGCAGTCGAGCAGTTCTTC.